This T cell receptor (beta chain) was found in a study of control samples from healthy donors and cancer patients. V lost 0 bases to trimming and J lost 5 bases; unmatched junction nucleotides: 10. Germline-derived CDR1 and CDR2 are LGHNA and YSLEER. The CDR3 runs to 18 residues. The data were produced by immunoSEQ multiplex PCR, yet TCRdb's version contains in-frame clones alone and is incomplete. The profile covers 150,000 or so clones, with 93% appearing a single time and almost 6% taken by the ten largest. The chain has TRBV4-3 and TRBJ2-2; 9 nucleotides align to TRBD2. The clonotype was recovered from a young man in good health. The sample taken for sequencing was blood. The CDR3 region is CASSQDPPGTSLTGELFF. The CDR3 DNA sequence: TGCGCCAGCAGCCAAGATCCCCCCGGGACTAGCCTTACCGGGGAGCTGTTTTTT.